The clone carrying this T cell receptor (beta chain) came up many times. The antigen is not known. A junction end diverges from the germline sequence, so it may reflect a read error. The library protocol tagged individual cDNA molecules with unique molecular identifiers. From the 5' RACE reads, TCRdb called clonotypes with MiXCR, one entry per CDR3 protein. In the table there are 57,000 or so distinct CDR3 sequences, 4.5% to 7% of which are singletons. The germline CDR1 and CDR2 sequences are MGHRA and YSYEKL. The CDR3 loop spans 14 amino acids. The data were obtained in a study of early T cells in non-severe SARS-CoV-2 infection. Study background: Chains stayed unpaired after sequencing of bulk RNA from unsorted whole blood.

Study-wide points: Using VDJdb, the matching emphasized anti-spike CD8 responses while missing private and CD4 specificities.

The origin of this receptor is an adult who was a healthcare worker with PCR-confirmed SARS-CoV-2 infection or an uninfected control (not recorded which). The chain links TRBV4-1 to TRBJ1-3; no reliable D call. The sample consisted of whole blood. DNA of the CDR3: TGCGCCAGCAGCCAAGATATAGCTGGGAACACCATATATTTT. Translated: CASSQDIAGNTIYF.